These 10 T cell receptor beta chains came from one sample sequenced in a study of T cells after yellow fever vaccination. Each CDR3 protein gets one entry after TCRdb re-called the 5' RACE reads with MiXCR. The sample lists about 210,000 distinct CDR3 sequences, approximately 6.8% occurring once. The specimen comprised CD4+ T cells sorted from PBMCs, sampled on the day of the yellow fever booster vaccination. The receptors shown here come from a man aged 25-45 years who received the YFV17D yellow fever vaccine.

The V call is TRBV7-2, the J call TRBJ1-1, with TRBD1 identical over 11 bases. From germline, CDR1 is SGHTA and CDR2 FQGNSA. V was pared by 5 bases and J by 4 bases, with 12 bases of the junction left unmatched. This CDR3 contains 17 residues. In DNA, the CDR3 is TGTGCCAGCAGCCGACGGACAGGGGGCGGCTTGAGCACTGAAGCTTTCTTT. Protein sequence: CASSRRTGGGLSTEAFF. The whole variable domain, filled in from reference TRBV7-2 and TRBJ1-1, reads GAGVSQSPSNKVTEKGKDVELRCDPISGHTALYWYRQSLGQGLEFLIYFQGNSAPDKSGLPSDRFSAERTGGSVSTLTIQRTQQEDSAVYLCASSRRTGGGLSTEAFFGQGTRLTVV.

In its sample, this clonotype was seen many times. V and J are TRBV28 and TRBJ2-4; D perhaps matches TRBD2 (5 bases). Germline V gene sequence: CDR1 MDHEN, CDR2 SYDVKM. The germline V and J ends were trimmed by 8 bases and 3 bases, with 20 bases remaining between them. This CDR3 has 16 residues. The CDR3 is CASSPAGEPDKNIQYF. CDR3 coding DNA: TGTGCCAGCTCCCCCGCGGGCGAGCCCGACAAAAACATTCAGTACTTC.

This clonotype occurred many times. J is TRBJ2-2 and V is TRBV28, with TRBD2 identical over 8 bases. The CDR3 is 15 residues long. V lost 6 bases to trimming and J lost 0 bases; unmatched junction nucleotides: 3. Germline CDR1 is MDHEN and CDR2 is SYDVKM. The DNA for the CDR3 is TGTGCCAGCAGAAGTAGCGGGACGAACACCGGGGAGCTGTTTTTT. Protein product: CASRSSGTNTGELFF.

This clonotype was recorded at least ten times. This chain uses TRBV15 with TRBJ2-1; unclear D gene. With 6 bases removed from V and 2 bases from J, the gap between germline ends came to 14 bases. In germline, CDR1 is LNHNV, CDR2 YYDKDF (reference sequence). The CDR3 is 15 amino acids. The CDR3 is CATRTPDFPYNEQFF. The CDR3 DNA follows: TGTGCCACCAGGACCCCCGACTTCCCCTACAATGAGCAGTTCTTC.

This clonotype occurred a few times. The rearrangement uses TRBV5-1 and TRBJ2-6, with 16 positions matching TRBD2. This CDR3 comprises 22 residues. The V gene end was trimmed by 4 bases and the J gene end by 2 bases; junction bases not matched to a gene: 15. CDR1 is SGHRS, CDR2 YFSETQ, per germline. The CDR3 reads CASSGPFAGTSGRDPGANVLTF. Here the CDR3 DNA reads TGCGCCAGCAGCGGGCCCTTCGCCGGGACTAGCGGGAGGGACCCTGGGGCCAACGTCCTGACTTTC.

This clonotype was seen a handful of times. CDR3 protein: CASSPGGGYRELFF. Written as DNA, the CDR3 is TGTGCCAGCAGTCCAGGTGGTGGCTATCGGGAGCTGTTTTTT. The rearrangement uses TRBV12-3 or TRBV12-4 and TRBJ2-2; D remains ambiguous. V lost 5 bases to trimming and J lost 9 bases, with 16 bases between them. The CDR3 loop spans 14 amino acids.

This clonotype was counted between two and nine times. The chain is built from TRBV12-3 or TRBV12-4 and TRBJ1-1, with D unresolved. V was trimmed by 3 bases and J by 4 bases, leaving 12 bases between them. This CDR3 spans 14 amino acids. The CDR3 nucleotides read TGTGCCAGCAGTTTCCAGAGACACATCACTGAAGCTTTCTTT. The encoded protein is CASSFQRHITEAFF.

This clonotype came up a few times. This chain connects TRBV20-1 to TRBJ2-7, with TRBD2 identical over 9 bases. This CDR3 contains 15 residues. V trimming: 2 bases; J trimming: 2 bases; junction bases outside the gene matches: 7. CDR1 is DFQATT and CDR2 is SNEGSKA in the germline V gene (reference sequence). CDR3 in amino acids: CSARNSGRGTYEQYF. Written as DNA, the CDR3 is TGCAGTGCTAGAAATAGCGGGAGAGGAACCTACGAGCAGTACTTC.

The rearrangement links TRBV5-6 to TRBJ2-3; 16 bases align to TRBD2. This CDR3 is built from 14 residues. With 4 bases clipped from V and 15 bases from J, the junction kept 8 bases outside the gene matches. From germline, CDR1 is SGHDT and CDR2 YYEEEE. CDR3 protein: CASSQGTSGRAGYF. CDR3 in DNA: TGTGCCAGCAGCCAAGGGACTAGCGGGAGGGCCGGATATTTT.

This clonotype was counted at least ten times. The V and J genes are TRBV3-1 and TRBJ2-7, with TRBD2 identical over 10 bases. V was clipped by 5 bases and J by 3 bases; unmatched bases: 7. The germline V gene has CDR1 LGHDT and CDR2 YNNKEL (reference sequence). The CDR3 covers 15 residues. The CDR3 nucleotides read TGTGCCAGCAGCTTCCCTAGCGGGAGTATCTACGAGCAGTACTTC. Residues: CASSFPSGSIYEQYF.